This TCR beta chain was recovered during a study of T-cell reconstitution after alpha-beta-depleted transplantation in children. Unique molecular identifiers tagged the TCRbeta library. TCRdb independently ran MiXCR on the PCR reads; one entry per CDR3 protein. The data contain fewer than 700,000 distinct CDR3 sequences, 10% to 15% of them singletons. The table lists this clonotype with a few counts. Its cognate antigen is unknown. Germline CDR1 is SGHVS and CDR2 is FQNEAQ. V lost 5 bases and J 5 bases, leaving 15 bases between the germline ends. CDR3 length equals 14 residues. Study outcomes and limitations: After transplant, at about two months, alpha-beta T cells were reportedly derived from several hundred expanded graft clones. T-cell counts and diversity were attributed mostly to newly produced T cells one year after transplant.

The chain is built from TRBV7-8 and TRBJ2-5, with D maybe TRBD2 (5 bases). The source is a male patient between 5 and 17 years old who had a stem cell transplant for acute myeloid leukemia, so the T cells may come from the graft donor. The sample consisted of PBMCs, mostly from graft donor cells, taken 360 days after TCRalphabeta/CD19-depleted stem cell transplant. In DNA, the CDR3 is TGTGCCAGCAGCCCACAGTGGTCGGGGGAGACCCAGTACTTC. Amino acids: CASSPQWSGETQYF.